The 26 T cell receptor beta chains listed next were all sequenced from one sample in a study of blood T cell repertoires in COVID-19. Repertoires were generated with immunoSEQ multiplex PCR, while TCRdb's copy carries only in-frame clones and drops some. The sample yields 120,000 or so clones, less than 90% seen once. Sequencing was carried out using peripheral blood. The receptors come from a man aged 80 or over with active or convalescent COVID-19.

CDR3 coding DNA: TGTGCCAGCAGCAGAGGGGGTTCTGGAAACACCATATATTTT. Amino acid sequence: CASSRGGSGNTIYF. The chain combines TRBV7-2 with TRBJ1-3; D perhaps matches TRBD1 (6 bases). Per germline, CDR1 SGHTA and CDR2 FQGNSA. This CDR3 contains 14 residues. V was trimmed by 5 bases and J by 1 base, leaving 9 bases between them.

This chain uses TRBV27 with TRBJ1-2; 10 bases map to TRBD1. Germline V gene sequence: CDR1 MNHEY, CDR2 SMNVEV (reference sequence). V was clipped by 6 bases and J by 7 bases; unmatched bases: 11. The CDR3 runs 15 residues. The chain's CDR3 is CASSPFDRGQAGYTF. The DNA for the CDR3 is TGTGCCAGCAGCCCCTTCGACAGGGGGCAAGCTGGCTACACCTTC.

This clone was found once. This chain's CDR3 is CASRKGGEEKLFF. The CDR3, as DNA: TGTGCCAGCAGAAAGGGGGGGGAAGAAAAACTGTTTTTT. This chain links TRBV28 with TRBJ1-4; tentatively, D is TRBD1 (6 bases). V dropped 6 bases and J dropped 8 bases, with 13 bases sitting between them. CDR3 length: 13 amino acids. The germline V gene encodes CDR1 MDHEN and CDR2 SYDVKM.

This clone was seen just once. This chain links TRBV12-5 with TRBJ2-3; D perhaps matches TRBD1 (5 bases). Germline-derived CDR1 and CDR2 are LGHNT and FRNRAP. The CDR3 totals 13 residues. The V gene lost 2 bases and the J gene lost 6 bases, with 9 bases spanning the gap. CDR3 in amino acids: CASGLTGRDTQYF. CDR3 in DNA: TGTGCTAGTGGTTTGACAGGAAGGGATACGCAGTATTTT.

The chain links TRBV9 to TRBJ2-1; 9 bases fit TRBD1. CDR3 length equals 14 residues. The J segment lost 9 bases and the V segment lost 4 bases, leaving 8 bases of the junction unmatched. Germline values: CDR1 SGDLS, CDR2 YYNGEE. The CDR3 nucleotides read TGTGCCAGCAGCTTCGGACAGGGGTTTGGTGAGCAGTTCTTC. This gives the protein CASSFGQGFGEQFF. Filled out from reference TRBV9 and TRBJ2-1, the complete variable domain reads DSGVTQTPKHLITATGQRVTLRCSPRSGDLSVYWYQQSLDQGLQFLIQYYNGEERAKGNILERFSAQQFPDLHSELNLSSLELGDSALYFCASSFGQGFGEQFFGPGTRLTVL.

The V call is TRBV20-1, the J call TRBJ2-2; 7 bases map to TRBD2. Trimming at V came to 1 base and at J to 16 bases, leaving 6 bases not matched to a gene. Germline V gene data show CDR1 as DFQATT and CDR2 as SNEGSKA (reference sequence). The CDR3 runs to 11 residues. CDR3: CSARGKREPFF. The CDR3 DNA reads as TGCAGTGCTAGAGGCAAGCGGGAACCGTTTTTT.

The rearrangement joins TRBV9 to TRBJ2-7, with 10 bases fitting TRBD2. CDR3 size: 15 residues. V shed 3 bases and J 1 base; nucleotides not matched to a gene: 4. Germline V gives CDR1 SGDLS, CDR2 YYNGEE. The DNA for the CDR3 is TGTGCCAGCAGCGCCGGACTAGCGGAGTCCTACGAGCAGTACTTC. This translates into CASSAGLAESYEQYF.

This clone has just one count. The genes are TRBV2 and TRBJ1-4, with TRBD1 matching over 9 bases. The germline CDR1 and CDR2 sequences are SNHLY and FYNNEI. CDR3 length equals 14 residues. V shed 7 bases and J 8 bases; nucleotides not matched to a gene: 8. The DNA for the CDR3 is TGTGCCAGCAAACGGACAGGGGTTGGGGAAAAACTGTTTTTT. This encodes CASKRTGVGEKLFF.

As DNA, the CDR3 is TGCGCCAGCAGCTTGGGCGGGAGTGTCGTCGAGCAGTACTTC. It is translated as CASSLGGSVVEQYF. The V and J genes are TRBV5-1 and TRBJ2-7; 7 nucleotides line up with TRBD2. This CDR3 region has 14 residues. Trimming removed 0 bases from V and 6 bases from J; junction bases left unmatched: 6. CDR1 SGHRS and CDR2 YFSETQ come from the germline V gene. Full variable domain (remainder filled in from reference TRBV5-1 and TRBJ2-7): KAGVTQTPRYLIKTRGQQVTLSCSPISGHRSVSWYQQTPGQGLQFLFEYFSETQRNKGNFPGRFSGRQFSNSRSEMNVSTLELGDSALYLCASSLGGSVVEQYFGPGTRLTVT.

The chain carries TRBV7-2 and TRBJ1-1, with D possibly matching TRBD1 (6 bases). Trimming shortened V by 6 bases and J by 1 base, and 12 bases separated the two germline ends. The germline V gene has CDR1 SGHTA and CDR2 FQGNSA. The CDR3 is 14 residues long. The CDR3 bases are TGTGCCAGCAGTTCAACAGGGACGAACACTGAAGCTTTCTTT. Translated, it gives CASSSTGTNTEAFF.

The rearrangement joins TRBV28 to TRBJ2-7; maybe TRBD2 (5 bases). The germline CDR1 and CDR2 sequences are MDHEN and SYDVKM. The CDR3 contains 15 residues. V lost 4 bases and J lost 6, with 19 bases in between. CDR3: CASSSLTGIIREQYF. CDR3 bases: TGTGCCAGCAGTTCTCTAACGGGGATCATCCGCGAGCAGTACTTC. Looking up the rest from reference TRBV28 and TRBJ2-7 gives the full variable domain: DVKVTQSSRYLVKRTGEKVFLECVQDMDHENMFWYRQDPGLGLRLIYFSYDVKMKEKGDIPEGYSVSREKKERFSLILESASTNQTSMYLCASSSLTGIIREQYFGPGTRLTVT.

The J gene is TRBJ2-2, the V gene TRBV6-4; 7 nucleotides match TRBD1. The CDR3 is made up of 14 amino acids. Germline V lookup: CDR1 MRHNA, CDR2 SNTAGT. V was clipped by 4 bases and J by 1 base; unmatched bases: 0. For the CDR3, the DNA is TGTGCCAGCAGTGGGGACAGGAACACCGGGGAGCTGTTTTTT. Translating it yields CASSGDRNTGELFF.

CDR3 DNA: TGTGCCAGCAGCCAAGCGATACAGGGGGTCTCCGAAGCTTTCTTT. Translated, it gives CASSQAIQGVSEAFF. The rearrangement links TRBV4-2 to TRBJ1-1, with TRBD1 identical over 8 bases. The CDR3 totals 15 residues. Germline-derived CDR1 and CDR2 are LGHNA and YNFKEQ. J gave up 8 bases and V 1 base, and 9 bases lay outside the gene matches.

This chain's CDR3 is CASGLVLDWRSADTQYF. CDR3 nucleotide sequence: TGTGCTAGTGGTTTGGTACTTGACTGGCGCAGTGCAGATACGCAGTATTTT. The rearrangement joins TRBV12-5 to TRBJ2-3; no reliable D call. The CDR3 spans 17 residues. Trimming shortened V by 0 bases and J by 4 bases, and 17 bases separated the two germline ends. CDR1 LGHNT and CDR2 FRNRAP come from the germline V gene.

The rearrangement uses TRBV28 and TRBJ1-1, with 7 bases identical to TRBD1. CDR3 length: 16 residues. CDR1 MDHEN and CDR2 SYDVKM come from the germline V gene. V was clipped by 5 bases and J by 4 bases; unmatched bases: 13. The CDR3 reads CASSPPLQGWTTEAFF. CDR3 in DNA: TGTGCCAGCAGTCCCCCCTTACAGGGGTGGACCACTGAAGCTTTCTTT. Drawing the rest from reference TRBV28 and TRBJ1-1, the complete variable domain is DVKVTQSSRYLVKRTGEKVFLECVQDMDHENMFWYRQDPGLGLRLIYFSYDVKMKEKGDIPEGYSVSREKKERFSLILESASTNQTSMYLCASSPPLQGWTTEAFFGQGTRLTVV.

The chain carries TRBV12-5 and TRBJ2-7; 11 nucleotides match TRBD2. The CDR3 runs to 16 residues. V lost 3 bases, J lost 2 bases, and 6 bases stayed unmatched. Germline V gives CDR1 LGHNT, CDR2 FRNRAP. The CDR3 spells CASGFTGTSGTYEQYF. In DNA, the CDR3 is TGTGCTAGTGGTTTCACCGGGACTAGCGGTACCTACGAGCAGTACTTC.

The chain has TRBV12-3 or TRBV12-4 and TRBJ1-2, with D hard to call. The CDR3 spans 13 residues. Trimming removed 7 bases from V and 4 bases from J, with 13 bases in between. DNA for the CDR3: TGTGCCAGCACCAATGACATACTCTATGGCTACACCTTC. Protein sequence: CASTNDILYGYTF.

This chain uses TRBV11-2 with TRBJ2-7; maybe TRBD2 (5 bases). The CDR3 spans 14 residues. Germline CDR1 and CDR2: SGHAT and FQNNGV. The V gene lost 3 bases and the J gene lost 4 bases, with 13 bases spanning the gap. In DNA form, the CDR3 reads TGTGCCAGCAGCTTCCAGCGGCTAGAGTACGAGCAGTACTTC. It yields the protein CASSFQRLEYEQYF.

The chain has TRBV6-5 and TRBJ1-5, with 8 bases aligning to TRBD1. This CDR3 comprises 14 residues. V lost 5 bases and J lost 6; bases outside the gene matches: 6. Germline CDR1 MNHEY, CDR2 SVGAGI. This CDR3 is CASSPRTGSQPQHF. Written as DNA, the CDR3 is TGTGCCAGCAGTCCCAGGACAGGGAGTCAGCCCCAGCATTTT.

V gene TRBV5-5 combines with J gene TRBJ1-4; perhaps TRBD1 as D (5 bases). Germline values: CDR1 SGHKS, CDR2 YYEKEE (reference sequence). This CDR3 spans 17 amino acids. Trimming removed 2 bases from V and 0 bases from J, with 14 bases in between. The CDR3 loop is CASSFSGGIPTNEKLFF. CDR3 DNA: TGTGCCAGCAGCTTTTCGGGGGGTATCCCAACTAATGAAAAACTGTTTTTT.

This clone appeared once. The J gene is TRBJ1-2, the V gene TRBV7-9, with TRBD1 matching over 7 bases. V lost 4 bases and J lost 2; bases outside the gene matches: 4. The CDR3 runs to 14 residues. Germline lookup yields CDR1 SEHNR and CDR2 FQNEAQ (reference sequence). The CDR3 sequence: CASSSEGANYGYTF. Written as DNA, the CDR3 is TGTGCCAGCAGCTCTGAGGGGGCGAACTATGGCTACACCTTC. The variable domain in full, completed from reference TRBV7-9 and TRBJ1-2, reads DTGVSQNPRHKITKRGQNVTFRCDPISEHNRLYWYRQTLGQGPEFLTYFQNEAQLEKSRLLSDRFSAERPKGSFSTLEIQRTEQGDSAMYLCASSSEGANYGYTFGSGTRLTVV.

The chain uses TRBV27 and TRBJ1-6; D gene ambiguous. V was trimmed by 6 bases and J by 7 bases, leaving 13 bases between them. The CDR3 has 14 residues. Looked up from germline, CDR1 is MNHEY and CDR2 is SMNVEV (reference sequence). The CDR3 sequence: CASRRERRNSPLHF. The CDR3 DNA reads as TGTGCCAGCAGGCGGGAGAGGAGGAATTCACCCCTCCACTTT.

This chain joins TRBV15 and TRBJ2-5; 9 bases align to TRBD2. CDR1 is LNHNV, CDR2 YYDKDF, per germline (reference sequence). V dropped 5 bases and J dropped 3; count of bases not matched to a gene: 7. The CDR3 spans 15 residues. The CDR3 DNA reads TGTGCCACCAGCCCTGGTATAGCGGGAGAAGAGACCCAGTACTTC. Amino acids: CATSPGIAGEETQYF. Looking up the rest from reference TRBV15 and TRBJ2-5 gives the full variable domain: DAMVIQNPRYQVTQFGKPVTLSCSQTLNHNVMYWYQQKSSQAPKLLFHYYDKDFNNEADTPDNFQSRRPNTSFCFLDIRSPGLGDTAMYLCATSPGIAGEETQYFGPGTRLLVL.

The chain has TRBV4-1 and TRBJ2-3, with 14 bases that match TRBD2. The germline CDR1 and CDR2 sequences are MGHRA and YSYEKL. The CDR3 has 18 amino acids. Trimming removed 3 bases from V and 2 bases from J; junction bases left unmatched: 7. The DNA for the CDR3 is TGCGCCAGCAGCCATAGGACTAGCGGGGGGACGACCACAGATACGCAGTATTTT. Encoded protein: CASSHRTSGGTTTDTQYF.

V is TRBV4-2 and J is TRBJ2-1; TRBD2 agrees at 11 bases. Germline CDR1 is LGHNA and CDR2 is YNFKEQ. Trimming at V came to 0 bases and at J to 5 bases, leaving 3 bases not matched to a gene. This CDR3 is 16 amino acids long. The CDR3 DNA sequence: TGTGCCAGCAGCCAAGACGGGACTAGCGGAAACAATGAGCAGTTCTTC. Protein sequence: CASSQDGTSGNNEQFF.

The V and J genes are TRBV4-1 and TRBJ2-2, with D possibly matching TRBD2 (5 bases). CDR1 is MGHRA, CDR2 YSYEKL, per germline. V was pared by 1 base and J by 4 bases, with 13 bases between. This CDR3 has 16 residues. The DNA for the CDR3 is TGCGCCAGCAGCCAAGTTGCGATAGCGAGCACCGGGGAGCTGTTTTTT. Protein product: CASSQVAIASTGELFF.